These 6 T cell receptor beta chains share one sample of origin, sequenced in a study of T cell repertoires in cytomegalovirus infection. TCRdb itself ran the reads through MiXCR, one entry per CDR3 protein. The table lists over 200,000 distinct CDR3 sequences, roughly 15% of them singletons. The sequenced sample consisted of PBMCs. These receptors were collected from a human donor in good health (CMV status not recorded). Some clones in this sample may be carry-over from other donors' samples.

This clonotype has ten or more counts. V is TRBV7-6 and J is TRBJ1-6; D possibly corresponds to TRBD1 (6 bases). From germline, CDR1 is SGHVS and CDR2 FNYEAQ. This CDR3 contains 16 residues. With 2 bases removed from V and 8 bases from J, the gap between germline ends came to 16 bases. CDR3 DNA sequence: TGTGCCAGCAGCTTAAGTGGATCGGGGGCTTATTCACCCCTCCACTTT. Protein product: CASSLSGSGAYSPLHF.

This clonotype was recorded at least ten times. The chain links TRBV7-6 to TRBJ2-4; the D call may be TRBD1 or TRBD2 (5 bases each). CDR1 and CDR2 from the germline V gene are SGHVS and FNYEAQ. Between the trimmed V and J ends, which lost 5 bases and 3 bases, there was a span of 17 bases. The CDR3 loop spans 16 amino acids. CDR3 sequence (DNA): TGTGCCAGCAGCCCGGGGCCCCGAGGGCTCAAAAACATTCAGTACTTC. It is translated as CASSPGPRGLKNIQYF.

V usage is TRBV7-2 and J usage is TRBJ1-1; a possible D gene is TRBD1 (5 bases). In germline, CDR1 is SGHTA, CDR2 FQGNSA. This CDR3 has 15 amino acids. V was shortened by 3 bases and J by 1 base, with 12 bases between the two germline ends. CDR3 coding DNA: TGTGCCAGCAGCTTTATAGGGGTTGGGAACACTGAAGCTTTCTTT. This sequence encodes CASSFIGVGNTEAFF.

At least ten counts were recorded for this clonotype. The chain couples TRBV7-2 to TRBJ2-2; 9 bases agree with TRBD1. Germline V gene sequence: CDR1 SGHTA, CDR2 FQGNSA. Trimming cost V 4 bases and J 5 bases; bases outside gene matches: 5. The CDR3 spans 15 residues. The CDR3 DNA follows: TGTGCCAGCAGCTCGGACAGGGGATGGACCGGGGAGCTGTTTTTT. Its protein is CASSSDRGWTGELFF.

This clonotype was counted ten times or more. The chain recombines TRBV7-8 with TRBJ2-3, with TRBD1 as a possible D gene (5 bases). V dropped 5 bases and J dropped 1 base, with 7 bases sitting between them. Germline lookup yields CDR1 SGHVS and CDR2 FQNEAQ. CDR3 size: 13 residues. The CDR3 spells CASSQGRTDTQYF. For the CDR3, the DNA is TGTGCCAGCAGCCAGGGCCGCACAGATACGCAGTATTTT.

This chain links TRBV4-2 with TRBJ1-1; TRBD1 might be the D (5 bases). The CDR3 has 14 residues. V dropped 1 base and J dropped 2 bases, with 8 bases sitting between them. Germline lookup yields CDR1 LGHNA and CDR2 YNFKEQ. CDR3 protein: CASSQGGQNTEAFF. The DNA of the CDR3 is TGTGCCAGCAGCCAAGGTGGACAAAACACTGAAGCTTTCTTT.